Each of the 15 T cell receptor beta chains below was sequenced from the same sample in a study of blood T cell repertoires in COVID-19. The protocol was immunoSEQ multiplex PCR, while the TCRdb copy is restricted to in-frame clones and leaves out a portion. The sample yields fewer than 250,000 clones, 80% to 90% seen once. The sequenced sample was PBMCs or T cells enriched from blood (not recorded which). The origin of the receptors is a man in his forties or fifties who had been exposed to COVID-19.

The rearrangement joins TRBV28 to TRBJ2-7; possibly TRBD1 for D (6 bases). The CDR3 length is 14 residues. The germline V and J ends were trimmed by 5 bases and 0 bases, with 11 bases remaining between them. Per germline, CDR1 MDHEN and CDR2 SYDVKM. CDR3 residues: CASSLPGHSYEQYF. For the CDR3, the DNA is TGTGCCAGCAGTCTTCCGGGACACTCCTACGAGCAGTACTTC.

The gene calls are TRBV6-5 and TRBJ2-7, with D tentatively TRBD2 (7 bases). Per the germline V gene, CDR1 is MNHEY and CDR2 is SVGAGI. CDR3 length: 15 residues. Between the trimmed V and J ends, which lost 6 bases and 1 base, there was a span of 16 bases. CDR3 nucleotide sequence: TGTGCCAGCAGCCAAGCGGGACACCATTCCTACGAGCAGTACTTC. It translates to CASSQAGHHSYEQYF.

This chain uses TRBV9 with TRBJ1-1, with D perhaps TRBD1 (6 bases). Germline assignment: CDR1 SGDLS and CDR2 YYNGEE. The CDR3 totals 14 residues. V was cut by 3 bases and J by 4 bases, with 13 bases left in between. CDR3 in amino acids: CASSGGGGGTEAFF. In DNA, the CDR3 is TGTGCCAGCAGCGGCGGAGGGGGGGGCACTGAAGCTTTCTTT.

The rearrangement joins TRBV27 to TRBJ2-2; D remains unclear. The V and J ends lost 6 bases and 0 bases respectively, with 5 bases between them. Per the germline V gene, CDR1 is MNHEY and CDR2 is SMNVEV (reference sequence). The CDR3 is 13 residues long. The CDR3 DNA follows: TGTGCCAGCAGGGCAGCGAACACCGGGGAGCTGTTTTTT. Residues: CASRAANTGELFF.

The V gene is TRBV21-1, the J gene TRBJ2-2; the D segment call TRBD1 is taken from the table without a DNA check. TRBV21-1 constitutes a pseudogene. The CDR3 spans 19 residues. The CDR3: CASSKFRDTPTENTGELFF. CDR3 in DNA: TGTGCCAGCAGCAAGTTTCGGGACACCCCGACAGAGAACACCGGGGAGCTGTTTTTT.

V is TRBV5-1 and J is TRBJ2-1; D is perhaps TRBD2 (6 bases). The CDR3 consists of 16 residues. Trimming removed 1 base from V and 0 bases from J, with 11 bases in between. CDR1 is SGHRS, CDR2 YFSETQ, per germline. The CDR3 coding sequence is TGCGCCAGCAGCTTGCCCCGGGGGTTCTCCTACAATGAGCAGTTCTTC. It is translated as CASSLPRGFSYNEQFF.

The V and J genes are TRBV11-2 and TRBJ2-3; 7 nucleotides align to TRBD2. The CDR3 spans 14 residues. CDR1 and CDR2 from the germline V gene are SGHAT and FQNNGV. The junction had 2 bases not matched to a gene; V was cut back by 3 bases and J by 2 bases. Here the CDR3 DNA reads TGTGCCAGCAGCTTCGCGGGAGTCACAGATACGCAGTATTTT. Translation: CASSFAGVTDTQYF.

This chain uses TRBV12-5 with TRBJ1-5, with unresolved D. Trimming cost V 4 bases and J 5 bases, with 12 bases left between them. There are 14 residues in the CDR3. Germline-derived CDR1 and CDR2 are LGHNT and FRNRAP. The CDR3 sequence is CASGSRLTDQPQHF. The CDR3 coding sequence is TGTGCTAGTGGTTCCCGACTGACCGATCAGCCCCAGCATTTT.

This clone was observed a few times. The chain carries TRBV18 and TRBJ1-2; D unresolved. CDR1 is KGHSH and CDR2 is LQKENI in the germline V gene. The CDR3 is 13 residues long. Deletions cut 5 bases from V and 3 bases from J, with 10 bases between. CDR3 region: CASSTALDYGYTF. The CDR3 DNA is TGTGCCAGCTCAACCGCGCTGGACTATGGCTACACCTTC. The variable domain in full, completed from reference TRBV18 and TRBJ1-2, reads NAGVMQNPRHLVRRRGQEARLRCSPMKGHSHVYWYRQLPEEGLKFMVYLQKENIIDESGMPKERFSAEFPKEGPSILRIQQVVRGDSAAYFCASSTALDYGYTFGSGTRLTVV.

V and J are TRBV21-1 and TRBJ1-1; the D call in the table, TRBD1, was not verified against the DNA. TRBV21-1 is termed a pseudogene. The CDR3 runs 16 residues. The CDR3 region has the DNA TGTGCCAGCAGGGGGACAGGCCCATTTTTGAACACTGAAGCTTTCTTT. It codes for CASRGTGPFLNTEAFF.

The V gene is TRBV28, the J gene TRBJ2-3; 8 bases fit TRBD1. Unmatched junction bases numbered 8, after V lost 4 bases and J lost 5 bases. Looked up from germline, CDR1 is MDHEN and CDR2 is SYDVKM. The CDR3 runs to 15 residues. The CDR3 nucleotides read TGTGCCAGCAGTTCACCGGGACAGGAGGGAGATACGCAGTATTTT. Translating gives CASSSPGQEGDTQYF.

The gene calls are TRBV27 and TRBJ2-7, with D possibly being TRBD1 (5 bases). In germline, CDR1 is MNHEY, CDR2 SMNVEV (reference sequence). The CDR3 consists of 16 residues. Trimming stripped 1 base from V and 4 bases from J, with 17 bases between. This CDR3 is CASSLFGHPMVYEQYF. The CDR3 DNA sequence: TGTGCCAGCAGTTTATTTGGACACCCTATGGTATACGAGCAGTACTTC.

V usage is TRBV19 and J usage is TRBJ1-6, with TRBD1 as a possible D gene (5 bases). This CDR3 comprises 14 residues. V lost 3 bases and J 9 bases, leaving 12 bases between the germline ends. Germline V gene data show CDR1 as LNHDA and CDR2 as SQIVND (reference sequence). The DNA of the CDR3 is TGTGCCAGTAGTATCGGGGGTGCCGGTTCACCCCTCCACTTT. It codes for CASSIGGAGSPLHF.

This clone occurred once. The chain carries TRBV18 and TRBJ2-3; D perhaps matches TRBD1 (6 bases). With 6 bases removed from V and 6 bases from J, the gap between germline ends came to 13 bases. The CDR3 length is 13 residues. CDR1 is KGHSH and CDR2 is LQKENI in the germline V gene. The CDR3: CASSRNTGDTQYF. CDR3 sequence (DNA): TGTGCCAGCTCCCGAAATACAGGGGATACGCAGTATTTT.

V usage is TRBV7-2 and J usage is TRBJ1-2, with TRBD1 identical over 8 bases. J gave up 2 bases and V 1 base, and 3 bases lay outside the gene matches. The length of the CDR3 is 15 residues. Germline lookup yields CDR1 SGHTA and CDR2 FQGNSA. The CDR3, as DNA: TGTGCCAGCAGCTTAGGGGGACAGGACAACTATGGCTACACCTTC. Amino acids: CASSLGGQDNYGYTF.